This is a list of T cell receptor beta chains from one sample in a study of cytomegalovirus exposure and HLA in healthy donors. Some clones are missing from TCRdb's copy, which holds only in-frame ones; the method was immunoSEQ multiplex PCR. This sample has under 200,000 clones; around nine tenths occur once, and the top ten carry 4% to 4.5%. Sequencing was carried out using PBMCs. Receptors were obtained from a man aged 18 to 35 in good health and CMV-seropositive. Each CDR3 is given without its conserved first and last residue.

TRBV2 | ASRGQGGSNQPQH
TRBV15 | ATSREARGWNEQF
TRBV7-6 | ASSLDRGDIQY
TRBV7-6 | ASSSLAGISTGELF
TRBV11-2 | ASSLSQGAGNTIY
TRBV29-1 | SVEQGQVQVEAF
TRBV7-9 | ASSHSTGDRGEAF
TRBV28 | ASSRTGGSIQY
TRBV7-3 | ASSLTSGSTYEQY
TRBV30 | AWSPTAGTDTQY
TRBV7-2 | ASSSSPGTAYEQY
TRBV30 | ARSYHRNTEAF
TRBV5-6 | ASSLLGTGAREQY
TRBV28 | ASSFSGGSAEAF
TRBV5-1 | ASSFAGENIQY
TRBV7-9 | ASSPGNYNEQF
TRBV10-3 | AISESKGQGGEQY
TRBV6-1 | ASSITGLDYGYT
TRBV29-1 | SVDRDSYNEQF
TRBV7-8 | ASSLGLTSGKADTQY
TRBV30 | AWSSDTEAF
TRBV9 | ASSENPRDTQY
TRBV14 | ASSQAGDWVRSTEAF
TRBV18 | ASSPRDSSYNEQF
TRBV5-1 | ASSVLAGGDTGELF
TRBV7-2 | ASSYVAGGSRNEQF
TRBV7-7 | ASSSVSRSRYNEQF
TRBV11-3 | ASSWGQSTEAF
TRBV10-1 | ASSGTGGTEAF
TRBV19 | ASSYSSGSVNEQF
TRBV7-2 | ASSPGLAGVTQY
TRBV29-1 | SVGPDRIYNEQF
TRBV6-5 | ASSYSETSPYNEQF
TRBV9 | ASSLNSGNTIY
TRBV19 | ASSGGFYTGELF
TRBV9 | ASSVGTLAYNEQF
TRBV6-5 | ASSYSGHGYT
TRBV5-1 | ASSLGTGEAYEQY
TRBV5-1 | ASSLDVGQGAHEQF
TRBV4-1 | ASSQGTETAEF
TRBV29-1 | SVDRDADTQY
TRBV5-6 | ASSLGSGSYYEQY
TRBV2 | ASSRDSSGNTIY
TRBV21-1 | ASSSPGQGFLFDEQY
TRBV6-5 | ASSRAGGFTGELF
TRBV28 | ASSPIIAF
TRBV10-3 | AISGNSGPYEQY
TRBV4-1 | ASSHERGTSGNAIQY
TRBV4-1 | ASSQVQDRVSYEQY
TRBV29-1 | SVEGAGADEKLF
TRBV5-4 | ASSNRDGETQY
TRBV28 | ASSPPRQGRSNQPQH
TRBV6-1 | ASSRQGTSSETQY
TRBV7-9 | ASSLLEGSSGEQY
TRBV15 | ATTATSGRLGEQY
TRBV25-1 | ASSRGQGDNVLT
TRBV11-2 | ASSLGTVNYGYT
TRBV4-1 | ASSQGRGMGLGYT
TRBV6-4 | ASWLAGGPSYEQY